This TCR beta chain came from a study of post-analysis software for immune sequencing data. On the study more broadly: Included courses were relapsing-remitting and secondary progressive multiple sclerosis; progressive-relapsing multiple sclerosis was also included. Findings of the study overall: When compared against controls, multiple sclerosis patients showed significantly lower normalized Chao1 diversity. Patients used five TRBV segments, including TRBV5-6, TRBV5-1 and TRBV20-1, more often than controls.

Built from TCR beta cDNA, the libraries had unique molecular identifiers in them. TCRdb re-called the PCR reads through MiXCR, storing one row per CDR3 protein. This sample has more than 350,000 distinct CDR3 sequences; 35% to 45% occur once, and the top ten carry around 8%. Details on this clonotype: What it recognizes is unknown.

The V end lost 3 bases, the J end lost 1 base, and 9 bases lay between the germline ends. The CDR3 is made up of 14 amino acids. Germline CDR1 reads SEHNR; CDR2 reads FQNEAQ (reference sequence). This receptor was obtained from a girl aged 2 to 10 with multiple sclerosis. Sequencing input: blood. The J gene is TRBJ1-1, the V gene TRBV7-9; D call uncertain. In DNA, the CDR3 is TGTGCCAGCAGCTTTAGGGAGCAGAACACTGAAGCTTTCTTT. Its protein is CASSFREQNTEAFF. Variable domain in full (rest from reference TRBV7-9 and TRBJ1-1): DTGVSQNPRHKITKRGQNVTFRCDPISEHNRLYWYRQTLGQGPEFLTYFQNEAQLEKSRLLSDRFSAERPKGSFSTLEIQRTEQGDSAMYLCASSFREQNTEAFFGQGTRLTVV.